The 30 T cell receptor beta chains below all came from one sample that was sequenced in a study of T cell changes during pregnancy in multiple sclerosis. Data came from immunoSEQ multiplex PCR; TCRdb stores just in-frame clones and leaves some out. The data hold fewer than 95,000 clones, with roughly nine tenths observed a single time. This specimen was peripheral blood, taken in the first trimester of pregnancy. These receptors all come from a female donor in good health, enrolled as a control in a pregnancy study.

J is TRBJ2-3 and V is TRBV10-2; the match to TRBD1 covers 10 bases. Looked up from germline, CDR1 is WSHSY and CDR2 is SAAADI. The ends lost 7 bases at V and 3 bases at J; junction bases unmatched: 10. This CDR3 comprises 16 residues. This chain's CDR3 is CASMTGGIRKTDTQYF. DNA of the CDR3: TGCGCCAGCATGACAGGGGGCATCAGAAAGACAGATACGCAGTATTTT.

V gene TRBV29-1 combines with J gene TRBJ1-2; 11 bases are a match to TRBD1. The germline V gene has CDR1 SQVTM and CDR2 ANQGSEA. CDR3 length: 13 residues. V lost 7 bases and J lost 4; bases outside the gene matches: 5. CDR3: CSGGQGASYGYTF. For the CDR3, the DNA is TGCAGCGGCGGACAGGGGGCGTCCTATGGCTACACCTTC.

The V and J genes are TRBV5-4 and TRBJ1-5; D might be TRBD1 (5 bases). Trimming left V 0 bases short and J 7 bases short, with 11 bases between. The CDR3 sequence is 14 residues long. CDR1 and CDR2 (germline): SGHNT, YYREEE (reference sequence). This CDR3 is CASSLGGRGQPQHF. The CDR3, as DNA: TGTGCCAGCAGCTTGGGGGGGAGGGGACAGCCCCAGCATTTT.

The chain is built from TRBV5-1 and TRBJ1-2; D call uncertain. V gave up 5 bases and J gave up 5 bases, with 13 bases separating them. In germline, CDR1 is SGHRS, CDR2 YFSETQ. This CDR3 contains 13 residues. For the CDR3, the DNA is TGCGCCAGCAGTCCCGGGGATTATTATGGCTACACCTTC. Protein product: CASSPGDYYGYTF. Full variable domain (rest looked up from reference TRBV5-1 and TRBJ1-2): KAGVTQTPRYLIKTRGQQVTLSCSPISGHRSVSWYQQTPGQGLQFLFEYFSETQRNKGNFPGRFSGRQFSNSRSEMNVSTLELGDSALYLCASSPGDYYGYTFGSGTRLTVV.

V gene TRBV27 combines with J gene TRBJ2-1, with D possibly being TRBD1 (6 bases). V shed 8 bases and J shed 2 bases, with 10 bases lying between them. Germline CDR1 reads MNHEY; CDR2 reads SMNVEV (reference sequence). CDR3 length: 13 amino acids. The CDR3 DNA is TGTGCCAGCCAAACAGGGACCTACAATGAGCAGTTCTTC. Its protein is CASQTGTYNEQFF.

The chain joins TRBV7-9 to TRBJ2-7; the match to TRBD1 covers 11 bases. CDR1 SEHNR and CDR2 FQNEAQ come from the germline V gene (reference sequence). V dropped 4 bases and J dropped 7; count of bases not matched to a gene: 9. The CDR3 loop spans 15 amino acids. In nucleotides, the CDR3 is TGTGCCAGCAGCTCGGGGGACAGGGGGTGGGGAGAGCAGTACTTC. It is translated as CASSSGDRGWGEQYF.

The rearrangement links TRBV27 to TRBJ2-6; maybe TRBD2 (6 bases). CDR1 is MNHEY and CDR2 is SMNVEV in the germline V gene (reference sequence). This CDR3 spans 14 amino acids. Deletions cut 4 bases from V and 2 bases from J, with 6 bases between. DNA for the CDR3: TGTGCCAGCAGTTCGGGGGCTGGGGCCAACGTCCTGACTTTC. This codes for CASSSGAGANVLTF.

The chain is built from TRBV9 and TRBJ2-2; 10 bases are shared with TRBD1. V trimming: 0 bases; J trimming: 6 bases; junction bases outside the gene matches: 2. From germline, CDR1 is SGDLS and CDR2 YYNGEE. CDR3 length: 15 residues. The CDR3 sequence: CASSVGDRGAGELFF. The DNA of the CDR3 is TGTGCCAGCAGCGTAGGGGACAGGGGCGCCGGGGAGCTGTTTTTT.

The chain couples TRBV27 to TRBJ2-1; TRBD2 matches at 10 bases. V dropped 3 bases and J dropped 3; count of bases not matched to a gene: 2. CDR1 and CDR2 (germline): MNHEY, SMNVEV (reference sequence). The CDR3 is 15 amino acids. CDR3 sequence reads: CASSLTSGLYNEQFF. The CDR3 DNA reads TGTGCCAGCAGTTTGACTAGCGGGCTCTACAATGAGCAGTTCTTC.

The count of this clone is one. The genes are TRBV28 and TRBJ2-7; maybe TRBD2 (6 bases). From germline, CDR1 is MDHEN and CDR2 SYDVKM. V was clipped by 4 bases and J by 8 bases, with 21 bases between them. CDR3 size: 15 residues. CDR3 loop: CASSSPDYTATQQYF. The CDR3 region has the DNA TGTGCCAGCAGTTCCCCGGACTACACCGCTACGCAGCAGTACTTC. Complete variable domain (other parts from reference TRBV28 and TRBJ2-7): DVKVTQSSRYLVKRTGEKVFLECVQDMDHENMFWYRQDPGLGLRLIYFSYDVKMKEKGDIPEGYSVSREKKERFSLILESASTNQTSMYLCASSSPDYTATQQYFGPGTRLTVT.

The J gene is TRBJ2-3, the V gene TRBV7-9; TRBD2 agrees at 7 bases. From germline, CDR1 is SEHNR and CDR2 FQNEAQ (reference sequence). The CDR3 totals 16 residues. After removal of 2 bases from V and 4 bases from J, the junction contained 9 bases not matched to a gene. In nucleotides, the CDR3 is TGTGCCAGCAGCTTAAGCGGGACCAGGAGATCAGATACGCAGTATTTT. Protein sequence: CASSLSGTRRSDTQYF.

This chain uses TRBV4-1 with TRBJ2-7; unclear D gene. V was pared by 1 base and J by 0 bases, with 13 bases between. This CDR3 has 16 amino acids. Germline lookup yields CDR1 MGHRA and CDR2 YSYEKL. The CDR3 loop is CASSQVRVFSSYEQYF. The DNA of the CDR3 is TGCGCCAGCAGCCAAGTTCGAGTGTTTAGCTCCTACGAGCAGTACTTC.

The chain couples TRBV5-6 to TRBJ2-5; 8 bases map to TRBD2. J was trimmed by 1 base and V by 4 bases; bases with no gene match: 6. Germline-derived CDR1 and CDR2 are SGHDT and YYEEEE. The CDR3 covers 15 residues. The CDR3 DNA reads as TGTGCCAGCAGCCGGGAGGGGGGGCGCCAAGAGACCCAGTACTTC. Protein product: CASSREGGRQETQYF.

This rearrangement joins TRBV10-3 to TRBJ1-4, with 8 nucleotides matching TRBD1. J gave up 3 bases and V 6 bases, and 6 bases lay outside the gene matches. Germline V gene lookup returns CDR1 ENHRY and CDR2 SYGVKD. The CDR3 runs to 15 residues. The CDR3 DNA sequence: TGTGCCATCAGGGACAGGGTTGGATCTAATGAAAAACTGTTTTTT. Amino acids: CAIRDRVGSNEKLFF.

The chain joins TRBV5-1 to TRBJ2-7, with 7 bases matching TRBD1. The CDR3 covers 14 residues. V was clipped by 4 bases and J by 1 base; unmatched bases: 5. CDR1 SGHRS and CDR2 YFSETQ come from the germline V gene. The CDR3 is CASSIPGGSYEQYF. CDR3 sequence (DNA): TGCGCCAGCAGCATTCCAGGGGGATCCTACGAGCAGTACTTC.

There are many counts of this clone. V gene TRBV5-1 combines with J gene TRBJ2-7, with D perhaps matching TRBD1 (6 bases). The V gene's germline CDR1 is SGHRS and CDR2 YFSETQ. The CDR3 length is 14 residues. V was shortened by 0 bases and J by 6 bases, with 13 bases between the two germline ends. The CDR3 here is CASSLGGGYGEQYF. As DNA, the CDR3 is TGCGCCAGCAGCTTGGGAGGGGGTTACGGCGAGCAGTACTTC.

The CDR3 region is CASSLWDRAAYEQYF. CDR3 sequence (DNA): TGTGCCAGCAGTTTATGGGACAGGGCCGCCTACGAGCAGTACTTC. The chain couples TRBV28 to TRBJ2-7; TRBD1 matches 8 bases. Germline CDR1 is MDHEN and CDR2 is SYDVKM. J was trimmed by 2 bases and V by 0 bases; bases with no gene match: 3. The CDR3 totals 15 residues.

The gene calls are TRBV5-1 and TRBJ2-3; 8 bases fit TRBD2. Trimming removed 0 bases from V and 6 bases from J; junction bases left unmatched: 6. Germline V CDR1 and CDR2: SGHRS, YFSETQ. The CDR3 contains 15 residues. The CDR3 DNA reads TGCGCCAGCAGCTTGGGACTAGCGACAACCGATACGCAGTATTTT. Its protein product is CASSLGLATTDTQYF.

The chain carries TRBV4-1 and TRBJ2-2; TRBD2 matches at 12 bases. This CDR3 has 19 amino acids. Trimming took 0 bases from V and 6 from J; bases not matched to a gene: 11. Per the germline V gene, CDR1 is MGHRA and CDR2 is YSYEKL. In nucleotides, the CDR3 is TGCGCCAGCAGCCAAGAAAGGCTAGCGGGAGGGCCAGGTTCCGGGGAGCTGTTTTTT. It specifies CASSQERLAGGPGSGELFF.

The rearrangement uses TRBV6-6 and TRBJ2-7; TRBD2 matches at 12 bases. Germline V gives CDR1 MNHNY, CDR2 SVGAGI (reference sequence). V lost 4 bases, J lost 0 bases, and 1 base stayed unmatched. The CDR3 is 15 residues long. CDR3 nucleotide sequence: TGTGCCAGCAGTTTGACTAGCGGGAGCTCCTACGAGCAGTACTTC. This translates into CASSLTSGSSYEQYF.

This rearrangement joins TRBV11-2 to TRBJ1-2; D is ambiguous. There are 14 residues in the CDR3. V lost 5 bases to trimming and J lost 2 bases, with 12 bases between them. Germline CDR1 is SGHAT and CDR2 is FQNNGV. This CDR3 is CASSLAVRNYGYTF. Written as DNA, the CDR3 is TGTGCCAGCAGCCTAGCGGTCAGGAACTATGGCTACACCTTC.

V usage is TRBV6-6 and J usage is TRBJ1-1; D is undetermined. Germline V gene sequence: CDR1 MNHNY, CDR2 SVGAGI (reference sequence). V was shortened by 6 bases and J by 6 bases, with 23 bases between the two germline ends. The CDR3 runs 16 residues. Here the CDR3 reads CASRDFGRGRTPEAFF. The CDR3 DNA reads as TGTGCCAGCAGGGACTTTGGTCGCGGACGAACGCCTGAAGCTTTCTTT.

The table lists this clone with a count of one. The chain is built from TRBV12-5 and TRBJ2-1; 8 bases map to TRBD1. This CDR3 is 13 amino acids long. The germline gives CDR1 LGHNT, CDR2 FRNRAP. V shed 7 bases and J 7 bases; nucleotides not matched to a gene: 6. CDR3 region: CASEETGVNEQFF. The CDR3 bases are TGTGCTAGTGAGGAGACAGGGGTGAATGAGCAGTTCTTC.

The chain combines TRBV2 with TRBJ2-1; D may be TRBD1 (6 bases). The CDR3 is 14 amino acids. Germline CDR1 SNHLY, CDR2 FYNNEI. The V gene lost 3 bases and the J gene lost 9 bases, with 15 bases spanning the gap. CDR3 residues: CASSETTGYGEQFF. In nucleotides, the CDR3 is TGTGCCAGCAGTGAGACTACAGGGTACGGTGAGCAGTTCTTC.

The chain has TRBV28 and TRBJ2-3, with D hard to call. The CDR3 contains 14 residues. V lost 1 base and J 0 bases, leaving 5 bases between the germline ends. From germline, CDR1 is MDHEN and CDR2 SYDVKM. The chain's CDR3 is CASSLFLSTDTQYF. CDR3 DNA sequence: TGTGCCAGCAGTTTATTCCTAAGCACAGATACGCAGTATTTT.

The chain links TRBV5-1 to TRBJ2-7; TRBD1 is a possible D gene (5 bases). V was pared by 0 bases and J by 0 bases, with 10 bases between. This CDR3 contains 15 residues. Looked up from germline, CDR1 is SGHRS and CDR2 is YFSETQ. The CDR3 here is CASSLGQGSSYEQYF. The CDR3 DNA sequence: TGCGCCAGCAGCTTGGGGCAGGGAAGCTCCTACGAGCAGTACTTC.

This chain links TRBV6-6 with TRBJ2-5; 8 nucleotides agree with TRBD2. Germline loops: CDR1 MNHNY, CDR2 SVGAGI (reference sequence). The CDR3 totals 16 residues. The V gene end was trimmed by 1 base and the J gene end by 5 bases; junction bases not matched to a gene: 9. The CDR3 spells CASSYFGGEGRETQYF. DNA for the CDR3: TGTGCCAGCAGTTACTTCGGGGGGGAGGGCCGGGAGACCCAGTACTTC.

This rearrangement joins TRBV5-1 to TRBJ2-5; no clear D gene. This CDR3 has 13 amino acids. Trimming pared 2 bases from V and 3 bases from J, leaving 8 bases between. Looked up from germline, CDR1 is SGHRS and CDR2 is YFSETQ. CDR3 protein: CASSFEPEETQYF. CDR3 nucleotide sequence: TGCGCCAGCAGCTTCGAACCGGAAGAGACCCAGTACTTC.

V is TRBV6-5 and J is TRBJ1-4; D call uncertain. Germline V gene lookup returns CDR1 MNHEY and CDR2 SVGAGI. V lost 7 bases and J lost 7, with 16 bases in between. The CDR3 is 14 residues long. The CDR3 loop is CASTPRLYGEKLFF. The CDR3 coding sequence is TGTGCCAGCACCCCACGACTCTACGGTGAAAAACTGTTTTTT.

The chain carries TRBV5-6 and TRBJ1-1; no definite D call. The ends were cut back, 4 bases at V and 1 base at J, with 8 bases in the middle. Germline V gene sequence: CDR1 SGHDT, CDR2 YYEEEE. The length of the CDR3 is 13 residues. Here the CDR3 DNA reads TGTGCCAGCAGCCGGGTGAGGAACACTGAAGCTTTCTTT. It codes for CASSRVRNTEAFF.